The 16 T cell receptor beta chains below come from one sample, sequenced in a study of T cells after posttransplantation cyclophosphamide. The data were produced by immunoSEQ multiplex PCR, yet TCRdb's version contains in-frame clones alone and is incomplete. The repertoire yields over 35,000 clones, none seen only once; the top ten contain roughly 2.3%. Sequenced sample: PBMCs. All receptors derive from a man aged 35 to 55 in good health, CMV-negative, and a related stem cell transplant donor.

This clone was seen repeatedly, ten times or more. The CDR3 nucleotides read TGTGCCAGCGGGGGACAGGGACAAACTGAAGCTTTCTTT. It codes for CASGGQGQTEAFF. The chain couples TRBV28 to TRBJ1-1, with TRBD1 identical over 9 bases. The J segment lost 5 bases and the V segment lost 8 bases, leaving 6 bases of the junction unmatched. The CDR3 is made up of 13 amino acids. The V gene's germline CDR1 is MDHEN and CDR2 SYDVKM.

At least ten counts were recorded for this clone. The rearrangement links TRBV13 to TRBJ1-6; 10 nucleotides match TRBD1. Germline lookup yields CDR1 PRHDT and CDR2 FYEKMQ (reference sequence). Trimming took 3 bases from V and 6 from J; bases not matched to a gene: 26. The CDR3 length is 23 residues. The CDR3, as DNA: TGTGCCAGCAGCTTCGCGGCGGGGGGGCCTTTCGGGACAGGGGCCTGGTTTAATTCACCCCTCCACTTT. Translation: CASSFAAGGPFGTGAWFNSPLHF. The full variable domain, completed using reference TRBV13 and TRBJ1-6, is AAGVIQSPRHLIKEKRETATLKCYPIPRHDTVYWYQQGPGQDPQFLISFYEKMQSDKGSIPDRFSAQQFSDYHSELNMSSLELGDSALYFCASSFAAGGPFGTGAWFNSPLHFGNGTRLTVT.

The rearrangement joins TRBV7-6 to TRBJ2-1; 11 bases are a match to TRBD2. The J segment lost 6 bases and the V segment lost 1 base, leaving 8 bases of the junction unmatched. The CDR3 runs to 17 residues. CDR1 is SGHVS, CDR2 FNYEAQ, per germline. CDR3 amino acids: CASSLGIGLAGLNEQFF. In nucleotides, the CDR3 is TGTGCCAGCAGCTTAGGAATTGGACTAGCGGGCCTCAATGAGCAGTTCTTC.

This clone showed up many times. V and J are TRBV7-9 and TRBJ2-1; 7 bases are shared with TRBD2. Germline V gene lookup returns CDR1 SEHNR and CDR2 FQNEAQ (reference sequence). With 3 bases clipped from V and 0 bases from J, the junction kept 2 bases outside the gene matches. The CDR3 is made up of 15 amino acids. The CDR3, as DNA: TGTGCCAGCAGCTTCTGGACTAGCTCCTACAATGAGCAGTTCTTC. Its translation: CASSFWTSSYNEQFF.

The J gene is TRBJ1-5, the V gene TRBV6-8; weak D call: TRBD1 (6 bases). The CDR3 has 16 amino acids. Trimming stripped 1 base from V and 4 bases from J, with 14 bases between. Germline assignment: CDR1 MNHGY and CDR2 SAAAGT. The CDR3 nucleotides are TGTGCCAGCAGTTACTACTCGGGACACTCTAATCAGCCCCAGCATTTT. It translates to CASSYYSGHSNQPQHF.

In this sample, this clone turned up many times. The rearrangement links TRBV19 to TRBJ2-2, with a tentative D call TRBD1 (5 bases). The CDR3 length is 16 residues. With 4 bases removed from V and 5 bases from J, the gap between germline ends came to 17 bases. Per the germline V gene, CDR1 is LNHDA and CDR2 is SQIVND (reference sequence). For the CDR3, the DNA is TGTGCCAGTAGTAGTACAGGCCCACTGGGTACCGGGGAGCTGTTTTTT. It specifies CASSSTGPLGTGELFF.

This clone came up a few times. V and J are TRBV6-5 and TRBJ2-3; 8 nucleotides align to TRBD1. V lost 0 bases to trimming and J lost 4 bases; unmatched junction nucleotides: 0. The CDR3 has 14 residues. Looked up from germline, CDR1 is MNHEY and CDR2 is SVGAGI. The CDR3 is CASSYSTGADTQYF. The CDR3 DNA follows: TGTGCCAGCAGTTACTCGACAGGGGCAGATACGCAGTATTTT.

This clone was seen ten or more times. The V gene is TRBV19, the J gene TRBJ2-2; TRBD1 agrees at 7 bases. Germline-derived CDR1 and CDR2 are LNHDA and SQIVND (reference sequence). V lost 7 bases to trimming and J lost 6 bases; unmatched junction nucleotides: 8. CDR3 length: 14 amino acids. In DNA, the CDR3 is TGTGCCAGTACCCCGACAGGGTTGGCCGGGGAGCTGTTTTTT. This translates into CASTPTGLAGELFF.

This clone was seen ten or more times. The chain links TRBV5-5 to TRBJ2-7; TRBD1 agrees at 12 bases. From germline, CDR1 is SGHKS and CDR2 YYEKEE (reference sequence). The CDR3 contains 16 residues. Trimming cost V 4 bases and J 7 bases; bases outside gene matches: 12. DNA for the CDR3: TGTGCCAGCAGCGTCCCGGGACAGGGGGCGTCTGTAGAGCAGTACTTC. This encodes CASSVPGQGASVEQYF.

At least ten counts were recorded for this clone. The V call is TRBV6-6, the J call TRBJ2-5; D is perhaps TRBD1 (6 bases). CDR3 length equals 14 residues. Deletions cut 0 bases from V and 3 bases from J, with 8 bases between. Germline CDR1 is MNHNY and CDR2 is SVGAGI (reference sequence). DNA for the CDR3: TGTGCCAGCAGTTACTCGAACAGGGAAGAGACCCAGTACTTC. Protein sequence: CASSYSNREETQYF.

There are many counts of this clone. V is TRBV9 and J is TRBJ1-2, with D possibly being TRBD1 (5 bases). Per germline, CDR1 SGDLS and CDR2 YYNGEE. This CDR3 spans 15 amino acids. V shed 7 bases and J shed 0 bases, with 16 bases lying between them. The CDR3 DNA is TGTGCCAGCCGGGGGAGTGTCGGGGCTAACTATGGCTACACCTTC. Its protein is CASRGSVGANYGYTF.

This clone was observed at least ten times. The chain recombines TRBV11-2 with TRBJ1-5; D is unclear. V was pared by 0 bases and J by 0 bases, with 3 bases between. The CDR3 length is 14 residues. Germline-derived CDR1 and CDR2 are SGHAT and FQNNGV. DNA of the CDR3: TGTGCCAGCAGCTTAGACAGTAGCAATCAGCCCCAGCATTTT. Translation gives CASSLDSSNQPQHF.

This clone was detected many times. The J gene is TRBJ1-2, the V gene TRBV5-1; a weak D match, TRBD1 (6 bases). V lost 3 bases and J lost 8, with 17 bases in between. The CDR3 loop spans 14 amino acids. Germline V gene lookup returns CDR1 SGHRS and CDR2 YFSETQ. The CDR3 spells CASSWTEAIGGYTF. DNA of the CDR3: TGCGCCAGCAGCTGGACAGAGGCCATTGGGGGCTACACCTTC.

This clone was recorded many times. The CDR3 DNA follows: TGCGCCAGCAGCTCGGTTAAGACTATAACTAGCACAGATACGCAGTATTTT. Its protein product is CASSSVKTITSTDTQYF. The V and J genes are TRBV5-1 and TRBJ2-3, with D possibly matching TRBD2 (5 bases). The germline V and J ends were trimmed by 3 bases and 0 bases, with 17 bases remaining between them. The germline V gene has CDR1 SGHRS and CDR2 YFSETQ. This CDR3 comprises 17 residues.

This clone was seen many times. The chain uses TRBV13 and TRBJ1-1; tentatively, D is TRBD1 (5 bases). Trimming took off 1 base at V and 0 bases at J, with 9 bases between the two ends. CDR1 and CDR2 from the germline V gene are PRHDT and FYEKMQ (reference sequence). The CDR3 spans 15 residues. The CDR3 loop is CASSLDGTLNTEAFF. CDR3 DNA: TGTGCCAGCAGCTTAGACGGGACTCTGAACACTGAAGCTTTCTTT.

This clone has just a few counts. The V and J genes are TRBV2 and TRBJ2-1; 7 nucleotides agree with TRBD1. The germline V gene has CDR1 SNHLY and CDR2 FYNNEI. With 6 bases clipped from V and 6 bases from J, the junction kept 5 bases outside the gene matches. The length of the CDR3 is 13 residues. For the CDR3, the DNA is TGTGCCAGCAGACAGGGGTTAGTCAATGAGCAGTTCTTC. Translating it yields CASRQGLVNEQFF. The full variable domain, with the rest looked up from reference TRBV2 and TRBJ2-1, is EPEVTQTPSHQVTQMGQEVILRCVPISNHLYFYWYRQILGQKVEFLVSFYNNEISEKSEIFDDQFSVERPDGSNFTLKIRSTKLEDSAMYFCASRQGLVNEQFFGPGTRLTVL.